The clone carrying this T cell receptor beta chain appeared once. No antigen is known for it. PCR involved 60 Vbeta and 13 Jbeta primers. This table comes from immunoSEQ multiplex PCR, and its TCRdb copy is limited to in-frame clones, with some not included. The repertoire consists of about 140,000 clones, with about 84% occurring once and the leading ten covering 2.4%. This sample was taken from a study of cytomegalovirus exposure and HLA in healthy donors. Notes on the study in general: One variant, a missense change in DCLRE1C, was linked in a later analysis to TCR beta V- and J-gene trimming. Sequence variants that were highly shared formed a cluster that was likely a sequencing artifact.

Germline V gene sequence: CDR1 SGHRS, CDR2 YFSETQ. Trimming removed 4 bases at V and 1 base at J, with 14 bases between. There are 15 residues in the CDR3. The TCR sequence derives from a man between 45 and 60 years old in good health and CMV-seronegative. The chain has TRBV5-1 and TRBJ1-1; D not resolved. The sequenced material came from PBMCs. The CDR3 DNA follows: TGCGCCAGCAGCCCGCCCGGGAGTGCGAACACTGAAGCTTTCTTT. It yields the protein CASSPPGSANTEAFF.